This T cell receptor beta chain was sequenced in a study of blood T cell repertoires in COVID-19. Study at large: Either two negative PCRs, clearance, or symptom resolution qualified Cohort 3 donors as recovered.

Original handling: Amplification with reference gene primers provided the estimates of nucleated cell counts. Profiled with immunoSEQ multiplex PCR; TCRdb holds only in-frame clones, not every one. V and J calls and clone size are those listed in that table; D and trimming were worked out from the DNA. The top ten clones hold over 2% of a sample with 250,000 to 350,000 clones, 88% of them seen once. Participant age was roughly 18 to 90 years, and participants resided in 20 to 30 US areas. The receptor was isolated from a woman in her sixties or seventies in a cohort exposed to, infected with or recovered from COVID-19 (not recorded which). Sequencing was done on a sample of PBMCs or T cells enriched from blood (not recorded which).

CDR3: CASSLEAGLPSYNEQFF. DNA for the CDR3: TGTGCCAGCAGCTTGGAAGCGGGACTCCCATCCTACAATGAGCAGTTCTTC. The genes are TRBV11-2 and TRBJ2-1; 7 bases line up with TRBD2. The trim removed 3 bases at V and 1 base at J, leaving 9 bases unmatched. Per the germline V gene, CDR1 is SGHAT and CDR2 is FQNNGV. CDR3 length: 17 amino acids.